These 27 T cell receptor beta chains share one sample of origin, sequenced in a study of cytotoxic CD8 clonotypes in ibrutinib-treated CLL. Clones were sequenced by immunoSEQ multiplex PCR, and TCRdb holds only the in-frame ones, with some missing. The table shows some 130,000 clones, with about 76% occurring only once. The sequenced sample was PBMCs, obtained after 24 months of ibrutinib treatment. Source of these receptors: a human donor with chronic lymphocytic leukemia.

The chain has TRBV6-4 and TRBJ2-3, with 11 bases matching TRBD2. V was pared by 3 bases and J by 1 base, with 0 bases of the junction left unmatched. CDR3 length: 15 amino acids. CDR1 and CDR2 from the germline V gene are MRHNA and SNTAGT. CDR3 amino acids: CASSETSGGTDTQYF. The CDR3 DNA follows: TGTGCCAGCAGTGAGACTAGCGGGGGCACAGATACGCAGTATTTT.

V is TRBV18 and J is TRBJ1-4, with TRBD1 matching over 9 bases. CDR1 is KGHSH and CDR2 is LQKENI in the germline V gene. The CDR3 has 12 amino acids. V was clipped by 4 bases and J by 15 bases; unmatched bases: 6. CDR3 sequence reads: CASSQQGARMFF. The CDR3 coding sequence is TGTGCCAGCTCACAACAGGGGGCCCGCATGTTTTTT. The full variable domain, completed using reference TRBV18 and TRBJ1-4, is NAGVMQNPRHLVRRRGQEARLRCSPMKGHSHVYWYRQLPEEGLKFMVYLQKENIIDESGMPKERFSAEFPKEGPSILRIQQVVRGDSAAYFCASSQQGARMFFGSGTQLSVL.

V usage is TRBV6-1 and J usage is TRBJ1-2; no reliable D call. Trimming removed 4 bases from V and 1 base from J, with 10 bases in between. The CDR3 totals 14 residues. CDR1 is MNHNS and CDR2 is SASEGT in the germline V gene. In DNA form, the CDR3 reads TGTGCCAGCAGTGTAGTGGGCGTTAACTATGGCTACACCTTC. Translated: CASSVVGVNYGYTF.

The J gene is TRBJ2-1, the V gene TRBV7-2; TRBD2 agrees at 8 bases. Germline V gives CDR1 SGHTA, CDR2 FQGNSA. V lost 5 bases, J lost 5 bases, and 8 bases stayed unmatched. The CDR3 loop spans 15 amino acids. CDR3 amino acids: CASSPRGGGHNEQFF. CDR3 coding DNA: TGTGCCAGCAGCCCCCGGGGCGGGGGGCACAATGAGCAGTTCTTC.

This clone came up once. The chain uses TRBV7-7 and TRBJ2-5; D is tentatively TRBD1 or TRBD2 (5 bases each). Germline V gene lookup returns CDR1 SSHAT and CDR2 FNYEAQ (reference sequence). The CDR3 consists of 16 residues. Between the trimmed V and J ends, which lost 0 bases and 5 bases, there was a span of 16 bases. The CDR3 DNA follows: TGTGCCAGCAGCTTAGCGGGGGTGAGGCCCGGGGAGACCCAGTACTTC. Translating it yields CASSLAGVRPGETQYF.

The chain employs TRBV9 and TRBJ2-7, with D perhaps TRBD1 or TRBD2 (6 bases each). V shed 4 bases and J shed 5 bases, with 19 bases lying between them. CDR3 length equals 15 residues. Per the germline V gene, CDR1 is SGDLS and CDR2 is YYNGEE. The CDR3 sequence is CASSHGRGRPDEQYF. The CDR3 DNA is TGTGCCAGCAGCCACGGCCGGGGGCGTCCAGACGAGCAGTACTTC. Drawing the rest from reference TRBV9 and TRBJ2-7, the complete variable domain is DSGVTQTPKHLITATGQRVTLRCSPRSGDLSVYWYQQSLDQGLQFLIQYYNGEERAKGNILERFSAQQFPDLHSELNLSSLELGDSALYFCASSHGRGRPDEQYFGPGTRLTVT.

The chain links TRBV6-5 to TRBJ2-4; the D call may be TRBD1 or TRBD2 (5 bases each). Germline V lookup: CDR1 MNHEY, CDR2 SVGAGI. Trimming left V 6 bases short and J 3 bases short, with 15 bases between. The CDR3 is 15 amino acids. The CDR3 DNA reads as TGTGCCAGCAGGTTGGGGGTGTTCGGCAAAAACATTCAGTACTTC. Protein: CASRLGVFGKNIQYF.

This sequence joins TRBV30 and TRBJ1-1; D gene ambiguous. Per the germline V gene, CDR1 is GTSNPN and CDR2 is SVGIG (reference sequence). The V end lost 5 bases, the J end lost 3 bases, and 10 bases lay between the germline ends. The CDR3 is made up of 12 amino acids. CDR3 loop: CAWRQEDTEAFF. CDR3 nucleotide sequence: TGTGCCTGGCGTCAGGAGGACACTGAAGCTTTCTTT. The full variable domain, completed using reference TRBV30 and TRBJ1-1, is SQTIHQWPATLVQPVGSPLSLECTVEGTSNPNLYWYRQAAGRGLQLLFYSVGIGQISSEVPQNLSASRPQDRQFILSSKKLLLSDSGFYLCAWRQEDTEAFFGQGTRLTVV.

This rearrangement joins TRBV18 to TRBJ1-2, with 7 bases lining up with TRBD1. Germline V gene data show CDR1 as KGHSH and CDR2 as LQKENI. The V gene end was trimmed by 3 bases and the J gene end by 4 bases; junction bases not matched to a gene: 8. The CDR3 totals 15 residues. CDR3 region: CASSPREGAAYGYTF. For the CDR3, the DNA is TGTGCCAGCTCACCGAGAGAGGGGGCGGCCTATGGCTACACCTTC.

CDR3 bases: TGCAGCGTTGAAGGCGCGGCTAGCGACGAATCCTACGAGCAGTACTTC. Amino acids: CSVEGAASDESYEQYF. This chain links TRBV29-1 with TRBJ2-7; tentatively, D is TRBD2 (6 bases). This CDR3 is built from 16 residues. Germline V gives CDR1 SQVTM, CDR2 ANQGSEA. V was trimmed by 1 base and J by 1 base, leaving 17 bases between them.

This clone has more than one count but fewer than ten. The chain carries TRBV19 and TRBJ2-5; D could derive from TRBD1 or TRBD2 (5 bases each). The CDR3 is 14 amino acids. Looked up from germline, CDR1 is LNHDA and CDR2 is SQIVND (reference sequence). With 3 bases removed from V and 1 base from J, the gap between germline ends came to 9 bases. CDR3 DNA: TGTGCCAGTAGTATGAGGGGCGGCCAAGAGACCCAGTACTTC. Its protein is CASSMRGGQETQYF.

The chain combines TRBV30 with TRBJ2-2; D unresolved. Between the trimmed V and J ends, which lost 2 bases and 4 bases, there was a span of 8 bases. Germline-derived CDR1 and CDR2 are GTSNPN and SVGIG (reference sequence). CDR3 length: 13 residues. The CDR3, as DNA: TGTGCCTGGAGTCCCGGAACCACCGGGGAGCTGTTTTTT. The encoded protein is CAWSPGTTGELFF.

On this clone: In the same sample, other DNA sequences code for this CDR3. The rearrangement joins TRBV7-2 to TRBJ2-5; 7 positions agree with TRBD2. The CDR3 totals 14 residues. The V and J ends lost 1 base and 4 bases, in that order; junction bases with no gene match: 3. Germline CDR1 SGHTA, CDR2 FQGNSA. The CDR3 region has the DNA TGTGCCAGCAGCTTAGGACTAGCAGGAGAGACCCAGTACTTC. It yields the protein CASSLGLAGETQYF.

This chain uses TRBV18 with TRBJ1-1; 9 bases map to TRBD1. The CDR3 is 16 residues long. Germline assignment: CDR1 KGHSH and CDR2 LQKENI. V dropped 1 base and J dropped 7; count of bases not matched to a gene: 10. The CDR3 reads CASSPRTGGASDEAFF. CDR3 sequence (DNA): TGTGCCAGCTCACCACGAACAGGGGGCGCATCTGATGAAGCTTTCTTT. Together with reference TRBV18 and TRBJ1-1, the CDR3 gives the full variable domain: NAGVMQNPRHLVRRRGQEARLRCSPMKGHSHVYWYRQLPEEGLKFMVYLQKENIIDESGMPKERFSAEFPKEGPSILRIQQVVRGDSAAYFCASSPRTGGASDEAFFGQGTRLTVV.

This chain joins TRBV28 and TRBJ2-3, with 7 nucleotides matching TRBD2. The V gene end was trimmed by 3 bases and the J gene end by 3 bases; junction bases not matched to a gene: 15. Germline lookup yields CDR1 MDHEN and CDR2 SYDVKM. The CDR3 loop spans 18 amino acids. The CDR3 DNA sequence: TGTGCCAGCAGTTTCGGGAGGATTCTGCGGGGGAAGACAGATACGCAGTATTTT. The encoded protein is CASSFGRILRGKTDTQYF.

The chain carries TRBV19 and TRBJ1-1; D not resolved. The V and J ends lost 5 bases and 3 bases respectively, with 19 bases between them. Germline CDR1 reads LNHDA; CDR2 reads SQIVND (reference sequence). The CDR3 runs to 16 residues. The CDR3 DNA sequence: TGTGCCAGTAGTCCCCGTGGGGTACGGTGGGACACTGAAGCTTTCTTT. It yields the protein CASSPRGVRWDTEAFF.

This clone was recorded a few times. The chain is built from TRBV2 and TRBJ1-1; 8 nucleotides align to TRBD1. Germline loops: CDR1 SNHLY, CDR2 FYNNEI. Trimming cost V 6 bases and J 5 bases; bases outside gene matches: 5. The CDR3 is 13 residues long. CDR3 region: CASSGQGWTEAFF. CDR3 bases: TGTGCCAGCAGCGGACAGGGTTGGACTGAAGCTTTCTTT.

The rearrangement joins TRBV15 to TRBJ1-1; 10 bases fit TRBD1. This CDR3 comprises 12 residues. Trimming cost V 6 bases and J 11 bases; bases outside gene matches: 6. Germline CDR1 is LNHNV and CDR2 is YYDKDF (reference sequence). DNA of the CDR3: TGTGCCACCAGACCGGACAGGGGGGGCGCTTTCTTT. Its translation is CATRPDRGGAFF.

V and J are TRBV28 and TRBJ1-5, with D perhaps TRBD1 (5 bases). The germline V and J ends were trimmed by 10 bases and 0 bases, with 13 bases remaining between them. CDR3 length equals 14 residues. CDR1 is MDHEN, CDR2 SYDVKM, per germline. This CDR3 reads CAIMDTYSNQPQHF. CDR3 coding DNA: TGTGCCATCATGGACACCTATAGCAATCAGCCCCAGCATTTT.

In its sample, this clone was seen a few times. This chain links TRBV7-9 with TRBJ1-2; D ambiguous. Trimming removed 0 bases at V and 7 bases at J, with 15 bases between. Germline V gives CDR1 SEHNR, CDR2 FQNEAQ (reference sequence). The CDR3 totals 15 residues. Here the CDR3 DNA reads TGTGCCAGCAGCTTAGCGAATATGGCAGGAGGTGGCTACACCTTC. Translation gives CASSLANMAGGGYTF. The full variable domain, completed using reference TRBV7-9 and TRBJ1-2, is DTGVSQNPRHKITKRGQNVTFRCDPISEHNRLYWYRQTLGQGPEFLTYFQNEAQLEKSRLLSDRFSAERPKGSFSTLEIQRTEQGDSAMYLCASSLANMAGGGYTFGSGTRLTVV.

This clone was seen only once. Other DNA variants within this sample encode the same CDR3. The CDR3 protein is CASSESRPQHF. The CDR3 bases are TGTGCCAGCAGTGAATCCAGGCCCCAGCATTTT. This chain connects TRBV6-1 to TRBJ1-5; D remains unclear. The V end was cut by 2 bases, the J end by 9 bases, with 5 bases between. The CDR3 totals 11 residues. Germline V gene sequence: CDR1 MNHNS, CDR2 SASEGT.

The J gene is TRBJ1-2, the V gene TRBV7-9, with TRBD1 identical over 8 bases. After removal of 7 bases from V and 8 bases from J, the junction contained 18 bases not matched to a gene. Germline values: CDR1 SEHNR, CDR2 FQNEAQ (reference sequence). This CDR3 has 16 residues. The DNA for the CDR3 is TGTGCCAGCATGCTAGGGTTCGGACAGGGCTCAGGCGGCTACACCTTC. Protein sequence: CASMLGFGQGSGGYTF.

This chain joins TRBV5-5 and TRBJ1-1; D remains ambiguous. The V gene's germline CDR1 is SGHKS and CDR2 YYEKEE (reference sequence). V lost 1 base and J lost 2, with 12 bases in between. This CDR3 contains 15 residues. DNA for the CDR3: TGTGCCAGCAGCTTGATTTCCCAGGCTAACACTGAAGCTTTCTTT. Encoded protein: CASSLISQANTEAFF.

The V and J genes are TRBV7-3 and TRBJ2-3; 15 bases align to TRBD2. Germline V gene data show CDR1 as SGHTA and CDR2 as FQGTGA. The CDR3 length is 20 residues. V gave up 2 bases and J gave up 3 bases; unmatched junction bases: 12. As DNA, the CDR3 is TGTGCCAGCAGCTTATGGTTCTGGACTAGCGGGAGGGATAGGACAGATACGCAGTATTTT. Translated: CASSLWFWTSGRDRTDTQYF.

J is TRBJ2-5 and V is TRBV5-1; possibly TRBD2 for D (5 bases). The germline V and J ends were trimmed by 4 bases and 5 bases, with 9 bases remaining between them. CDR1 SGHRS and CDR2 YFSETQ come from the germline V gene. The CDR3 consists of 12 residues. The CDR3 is CASSPDWETQYF. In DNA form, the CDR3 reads TGCGCCAGCAGCCCGGACTGGGAGACCCAGTACTTC.

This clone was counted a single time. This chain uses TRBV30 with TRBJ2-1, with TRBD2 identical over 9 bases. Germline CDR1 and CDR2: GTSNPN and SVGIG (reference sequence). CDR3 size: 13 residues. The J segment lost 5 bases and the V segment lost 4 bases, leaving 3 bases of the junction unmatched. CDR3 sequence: CAWTSGVDNEQFF. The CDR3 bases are TGTGCCTGGACTAGCGGGGTAGACAATGAGCAGTTCTTC.

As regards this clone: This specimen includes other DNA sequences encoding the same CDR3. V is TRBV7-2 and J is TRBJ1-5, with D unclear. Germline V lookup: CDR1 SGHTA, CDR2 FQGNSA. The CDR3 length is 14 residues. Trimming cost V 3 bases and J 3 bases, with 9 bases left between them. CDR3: CASSLGGVNQPQHF. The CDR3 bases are TGTGCCAGCAGCTTGGGCGGAGTCAATCAGCCCCAGCATTTT.